This T cell receptor (beta chain) was observed in a study of shared clonotypes between healthy human individuals. Investigators divided CD4+ cells into CD45RA+ naive and CD45RA-negative memory subsets. The data were produced by immunoSEQ multiplex PCR, yet TCRdb's version contains in-frame clones alone and is incomplete. This table has over 2 million clones, roughly 95% appearing once. This receptor was obtained from a man between 18 and 35 years old in good health. The sequencing sample was made of naive CD4+ T cells sorted from blood. Documented subset: CD45RA+ positively selected.

CDR3 sequence: CASSKHGEGFIGYTF. CDR3 DNA: TGTGCCAGCAGCAAACACGGGGAGGGTTTTATCGGCTACACCTTC. The gene calls are TRBV7-8 and TRBJ1-2; D is unclear. The length of the CDR3 is 15 residues. From germline, CDR1 is SGHVS and CDR2 FQNEAQ. V lost 5 bases and J lost 8, with 21 bases in between. Complete variable domain (other parts from reference TRBV7-8 and TRBJ1-2): GAGVSQSPRYKVAKRGQDVALRCDPISGHVSLFWYQQALGQGPEFLTYFQNEAQLDKSGLPSDRFFAERPEGSVSTLKIQRTQQEDSAVYLCASSKHGEGFIGYTFGSGTRLTVV.